The 14 T cell receptor beta chains reported below all come from one sample, sequenced in a study of T-cell reconstitution after alpha-beta-depleted transplantation in children. Construction of the TCRbeta library involved unique molecular identifiers. TCRdb analysed the PCR reads with MiXCR anew, one entry per CDR3 protein. The repertoire holds around 450,000 distinct CDR3 sequences, with 43% as singletons. Sample: PBMCs, taken before TCRalphabeta/CD19-depleted stem cell transplant. All receptors derive from a girl aged 2-10 years with aplastic anemia, due to receive a stem cell transplant.

This chain uses TRBV27 with TRBJ2-4; the D is unclear. V was clipped by 8 bases and J by 0 bases, with 5 bases between them. Germline V lookup: CDR1 MNHEY, CDR2 SMNVEV (reference sequence). The CDR3 spans 12 residues. CDR3 sequence: CASLGAKNIQYF. The CDR3 DNA reads TGTGCCAGCCTAGGAGCCAAAAACATTCAGTACTTC.

Notes on this clonotype: The junction departs from the called germline gene at one end, perhaps through a read error. This rearrangement joins TRBV5-1 to TRBJ2-2, with 8 nucleotides matching TRBD2. The CDR3 length is 16 residues. CDR1 and CDR2 (germline): SGHRS, YFSETQ. The CDR3 bases are TGCGCCTGCAGCTTGGCGGGGGGCGCTGGATCCGGGGAGCTGTTTTTT. Protein product: CACSLAGGAGSGELFF. Together with reference TRBV5-1 and TRBJ2-2, the CDR3 gives the full variable domain: KAGVTQTPRYLIKTRGQQVTLSCSPISGHRSVSWYQQTPGQGLQFLFEYFSETQRNKGNFPGRFSGRQFSNSRSEMNVSTLELGDSALYLCACSLAGGAGSGELFFGEGSRLTVL.

This clonotype has a handful of counts. The rearrangement uses TRBV7-8 and TRBJ2-7; 14 nucleotides agree with TRBD2. The V gene end was trimmed by 5 bases and the J gene end by 2 bases; junction bases not matched to a gene: 5. The germline V gene has CDR1 SGHVS and CDR2 FQNEAQ. CDR3 length: 16 amino acids. CDR3 sequence: CASSNRLAGGTYEQYF. CDR3 nucleotides: TGTGCCAGCAGCAACAGACTAGCGGGAGGGACCTACGAGCAGTACTTC.

In this sample, this clonotype turned up many times. The chain combines TRBV4-1 with TRBJ2-1, with D perhaps TRBD1 (5 bases). V was cut by 3 bases and J by 8 bases, with 23 bases left in between. There are 17 residues in the CDR3. In germline, CDR1 is MGHRA, CDR2 YSYEKL. CDR3 DNA: TGCGCCAGCAGCCAGGTTTCTCTAGTTCCCCTGGGGCATGAGCAGTTCTTC. Protein sequence: CASSQVSLVPLGHEQFF.

The chain employs TRBV28 and TRBJ2-7, with 8 bases that match TRBD1. This CDR3 spans 14 amino acids. CDR1 MDHEN and CDR2 SYDVKM come from the germline V gene. V lost 3 bases to trimming and J lost 12 bases; unmatched junction nucleotides: 13. The CDR3 DNA follows: TGTGCCAGCAGTTTGGGGGGACAGGCTTCGGATAGGTACTTC. As protein: CASSLGGQASDRYF. Full variable domain (remainder filled in from reference TRBV28 and TRBJ2-7): DVKVTQSSRYLVKRTGEKVFLECVQDMDHENMFWYRQDPGLGLRLIYFSYDVKMKEKGDIPEGYSVSREKKERFSLILESASTNQTSMYLCASSLGGQASDRYFGPGTRLTVT.

This clonotype occurred a few times. The rearrangement uses TRBV5-6 and TRBJ2-3; 8 bases are shared with TRBD2. This CDR3 has 18 residues. Looked up from germline, CDR1 is SGHDT and CDR2 is YYEEEE. V lost 2 bases to trimming and J lost 0 bases; unmatched junction nucleotides: 11. The CDR3 bases are TGTGCCAGCAGCTTAGTACTGAGCGGGAGTAGGAGCACAGATACGCAGTATTTT. Residues: CASSLVLSGSRSTDTQYF.

This clonotype was seen only a few times. This chain uses TRBV7-2 with TRBJ2-7, with TRBD2 matching over 7 bases. CDR3 length: 16 amino acids. J lost 0 bases, V lost 4 bases, and 9 bases had no gene match. The V gene's germline CDR1 is SGHTA and CDR2 FQGNSA. CDR3 in DNA: TGTGCCAGCAGCTCGTCCCCATCTAGCGGCTCCTACGAGCAGTACTTC. This encodes CASSSSPSSGSYEQYF. Complete variable domain (other parts from reference TRBV7-2 and TRBJ2-7): GAGVSQSPSNKVTEKGKDVELRCDPISGHTALYWYRQSLGQGLEFLIYFQGNSAPDKSGLPSDRFSAERTGGSVSTLTIQRTQQEDSAVYLCASSSSPSSGSYEQYFGPGTRLTVT.

This clonotype showed up just a few times. The V gene is TRBV10-3, the J gene TRBJ2-1, with D possibly being TRBD1 (7 bases). Germline-derived CDR1 and CDR2 are ENHRY and SYGVKD. The CDR3 is 13 residues long. The V gene lost 9 bases and the J gene lost 8 bases, with 17 bases spanning the gap. CDR3 in amino acids: CAIGGQGVDEQFF. As DNA, the CDR3 is TGTGCCATTGGGGGGCAGGGGGTCGATGAGCAGTTCTTC.

This clonotype showed up just a few times. The chain uses TRBV12-3 or TRBV12-4 and TRBJ1-1; TRBD1 is a possible D gene (5 bases). Between the trimmed V and J ends, which lost 6 bases and 0 bases, there was a span of 11 bases. This CDR3 has 14 amino acids. DNA of the CDR3: TGTGCCAGCAGCCTCGGGGCTCTGAACACTGAAGCTTTCTTT. Protein sequence: CASSLGALNTEAFF.

CDR3 sequence (DNA): TGTGCCAGCAGAGACACACTCACAGATACGCAGTATTTT. This translates into CASRDTLTDTQYF. This chain uses TRBV7-9 with TRBJ2-3; no clear D. CDR1 and CDR2 (germline): SEHNR, FQNEAQ (reference sequence). The CDR3 spans 13 residues. Trimming stripped 6 bases from V and 2 bases from J, with 9 bases between.

There are a few counts of this clonotype. The chain couples TRBV10-3 to TRBJ2-4; D unclear. V lost 2 bases, J lost 1 base, and 12 bases lay in between. The CDR3 loop spans 16 amino acids. Germline V gene sequence: CDR1 ENHRY, CDR2 SYGVKD. CDR3 sequence (DNA): TGTGCCATCAGTGAGGAGGATAGGGTGGCCAAAAACATTCAGTACTTC. Translation gives CAISEEDRVAKNIQYF.

The V call is TRBV20-1, the J call TRBJ1-2, with D maybe TRBD1 (5 bases). CDR1 DFQATT and CDR2 SNEGSKA come from the germline V gene (reference sequence). Trimming shortened V by 3 bases and J by 4 bases, and 15 bases separated the two germline ends. The CDR3 runs to 14 residues. The CDR3 nucleotides read TGCAGTGCTAGCTTGACAGTTTCCTCCTATGGCTACACCTTC. This codes for CSASLTVSSYGYTF.

The sample holds many counts of this clonotype. This rearrangement joins TRBV4-3 to TRBJ2-2, with D perhaps matching TRBD2 (6 bases). The CDR3 contains 14 residues. The V and J ends lost 3 bases and 7 bases respectively, with 12 bases between them. Germline V lookup: CDR1 LGHNA, CDR2 YSLEER. CDR3 in amino acids: CASSQTGENGELFF. The CDR3 bases are TGCGCCAGCAGCCAGACGGGGGAGAACGGGGAGCTGTTTTTT.

This chain connects TRBV9 to TRBJ2-1; 13 bases line up with TRBD2. J gave up 4 bases and V 3 bases, and 4 bases lay outside the gene matches. This CDR3 has 16 residues. Germline CDR1 SGDLS, CDR2 YYNGEE. As DNA, the CDR3 is TGTGCCAGCAGCGCCGGACTAGCGGGAGTATACAATGAGCAGTTCTTC. This gives the protein CASSAGLAGVYNEQFF.